The 6 T cell receptor beta chains listed next were all sequenced from one sample in a study of T cell responses to AZD1222 COVID-19 vaccine. Assay used: immunoSEQ multiplex PCR; TCRdb lists only in-frame clones, some missing. This table holds more than 75,000 clones, 90% to 95% found once. This material consisted of peripheral blood, taken on day 0 of AZD1222 vaccination. Receptors were obtained from an adult in good health.

CDR3 DNA: TGCGCCAGCACCCCTACAGGAGACAGGTCCACAGATACGCAGTATTTT. Its protein product is CASTPTGDRSTDTQYF. The chain carries TRBV5-1 and TRBJ2-3; a possible D gene is TRBD1 (6 bases). This CDR3 has 16 residues. CDR1 and CDR2 (germline): SGHRS, YFSETQ. V shed 6 bases and J shed 2 bases, with 19 bases lying between them.

This sequence joins TRBV7-2 and TRBJ2-7; D is ambiguous. V lost 1 base to trimming and J lost 2 bases, with 12 bases between them. Germline CDR1 and CDR2: SGHTA and FQGNSA. The CDR3 is 15 amino acids. CDR3 loop: CASSLGSPPTYEQYF. DNA for the CDR3: TGTGCCAGCAGCTTAGGATCCCCTCCCACCTACGAGCAGTACTTC.

The chain carries TRBV28 and TRBJ2-7; TRBD2 might be the D (7 bases). The length of the CDR3 is 14 residues. Trimming took 5 bases from V and 2 from J, leaving 13 bases between them. Germline assignment: CDR1 MDHEN and CDR2 SYDVKM. CDR3 sequence reads: CASSPGGLAYEQYF. CDR3 bases: TGTGCCAGCAGTCCGGGGGGCCTTGCCTACGAGCAGTACTTC.

V usage is TRBV11-2 and J usage is TRBJ2-1; 8 bases are a match to TRBD2. This CDR3 spans 14 amino acids. In germline, CDR1 is SGHAT, CDR2 FQNNGV. V was clipped by 5 bases and J by 7 bases; unmatched bases: 7. The CDR3 sequence is CASSPSGRKNEQFF. CDR3 bases: TGTGCCAGCAGCCCCAGCGGGAGAAAAAATGAGCAGTTCTTC.

The V and J genes are TRBV7-9 and TRBJ1-3; TRBD1 might be the D (6 bases). Germline CDR1 and CDR2: SEHNR and FQNEAQ (reference sequence). CDR3 size: 16 residues. Trimming took 5 bases from V and 2 from J, leaving 16 bases between them. The CDR3 spells CASSVSDRLTGNTIYF. DNA for the CDR3: TGTGCCAGCAGCGTATCGGACAGACTGACTGGAAACACCATATATTTT.

CDR3 DNA: TGTGCCAGCAGTTTAGAGCGGGGGCCTCAGCCCCAGCATTTT. Translating gives CASSLERGPQPQHF. This chain joins TRBV28 and TRBJ1-5, with D possibly matching TRBD1 (6 bases). V was pared by 2 bases and J by 6 bases, with 11 bases between. Germline-derived CDR1 and CDR2 are MDHEN and SYDVKM. This CDR3 has 14 amino acids.